Shown below are 3 T cell receptor beta chains from a single sample sequenced in a study of control samples from healthy donors and cancer patients. Using immunoSEQ multiplex PCR, the repertoire was profiled, and TCRdb retains in-frame clones only, with some absent. The sample has 150,000 or so clones, roughly 94% seen once. Source material: blood. All receptors derive from a middle-aged man in good health.

Notes on this clone: Other DNA sequences from this sample encode an identical CDR3 as well. The rearrangement uses TRBV12-3 or TRBV12-4 and TRBJ2-2, with D hard to call. The CDR3 consists of 11 residues. V was cut by 7 bases and J by 2 bases, with 2 bases left in between. The CDR3 region is CASTNTGELFF. The DNA of the CDR3 is TGTGCCAGCACCAACACCGGGGAGCTGTTTTTT.

The CDR3 nucleotides read TGTGCCACCAGTGATTCCAGGGCGAGGACCGGGGAGCTGTTTTTT. Its translation: CATSDSRARTGELFF. This rearrangement joins TRBV24-1 to TRBJ2-2, with D perhaps TRBD1 (5 bases). The germline CDR1 and CDR2 sequences are KGHDR and SFDVKD. The CDR3 runs 15 residues. The germline V and J ends were trimmed by 2 bases and 5 bases, with 11 bases remaining between them.

V usage is TRBV6-5 and J usage is TRBJ1-2; possible D gene TRBD1, 5 bases. The V end lost 6 bases, the J end lost 4 bases, and 18 bases lay between the germline ends. The CDR3 length is 15 residues. Germline CDR1 MNHEY, CDR2 SVGAGI. The CDR3 DNA reads as TGTGCCAGCAGGAGGGGCCCGGGTATTGGCTATGGCTACACCTTC. Translating gives CASRRGPGIGYGYTF.